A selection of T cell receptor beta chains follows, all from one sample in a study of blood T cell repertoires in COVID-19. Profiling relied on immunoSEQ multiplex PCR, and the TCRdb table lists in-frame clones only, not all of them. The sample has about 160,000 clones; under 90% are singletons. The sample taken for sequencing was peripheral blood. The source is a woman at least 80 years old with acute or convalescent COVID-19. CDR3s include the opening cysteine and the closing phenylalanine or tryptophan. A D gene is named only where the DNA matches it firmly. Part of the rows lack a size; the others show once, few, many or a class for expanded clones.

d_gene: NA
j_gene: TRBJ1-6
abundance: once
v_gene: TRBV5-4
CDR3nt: TGTGCCAGTACCTCGGGGGGGGCGAGAAATTCACCCCTCCACTTT
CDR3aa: CASTSGGARNSPLHF

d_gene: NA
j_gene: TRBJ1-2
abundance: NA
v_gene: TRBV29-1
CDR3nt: TGCAGCGTCACCGGGGGGGGTAACTATGGCTACACCTTC
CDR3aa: CSVTGGGNYGYTF

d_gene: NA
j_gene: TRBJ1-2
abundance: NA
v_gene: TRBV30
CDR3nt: TGTGCCTGGAGTGTAGGGGTAGCAGCTGGCTACACCTTC
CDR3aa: CAWSVGVAAGYTF

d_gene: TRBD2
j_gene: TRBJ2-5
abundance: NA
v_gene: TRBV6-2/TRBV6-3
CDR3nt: TGTGCCAGCAGTTACACCAGGGAGGGAAAGACCCAGTACTTC
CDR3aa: CASSYTREGKTQYF

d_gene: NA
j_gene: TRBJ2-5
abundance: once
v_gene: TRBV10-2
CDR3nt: TGCGCCAGCAGGACCCAAGTTGTAGCGGCCCAAGAGACCCAGTACTTC
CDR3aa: CASRTQVVAAQETQYF

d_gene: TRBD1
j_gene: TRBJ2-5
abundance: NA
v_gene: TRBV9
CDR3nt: TGTGCCAGCAGCTATACCGACAGGGGTTTGTCGGAGACCCAGTACTTC
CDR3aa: CASSYTDRGLSETQYF

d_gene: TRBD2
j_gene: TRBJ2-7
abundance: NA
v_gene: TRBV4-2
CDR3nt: TGTGCCAGCAGCCGTGCAGGACTAGCGGGAGGCGAGCAGTACTTC
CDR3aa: CASSRAGLAGGEQYF

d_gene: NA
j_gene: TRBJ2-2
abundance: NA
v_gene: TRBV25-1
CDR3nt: TGTGCCACCGGCCGGGCAGGGGATAACACCGGGGAGCTGTTTTTT
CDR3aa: CATGRAGDNTGELFF

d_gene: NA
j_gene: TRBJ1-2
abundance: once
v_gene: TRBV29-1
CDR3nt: TGCAGCGTTGACAGGGAGGCAGCTAACTATGGCTACACCTTC
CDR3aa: CSVDREAANYGYTF

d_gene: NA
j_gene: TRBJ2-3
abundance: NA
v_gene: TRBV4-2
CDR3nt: TGTGCCAGCAGCCAAGAGCCCATCAGCGGCAGCACAGATACGCAGTATTTT
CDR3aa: CASSQEPISGSTDTQYF

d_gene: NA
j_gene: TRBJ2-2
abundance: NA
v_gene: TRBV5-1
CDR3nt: TGCGCCAGCAGCTCCGGGGTACGGGCGAACACCGGGGAGCTGTTTTTT
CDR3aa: CASSSGVRANTGELFF

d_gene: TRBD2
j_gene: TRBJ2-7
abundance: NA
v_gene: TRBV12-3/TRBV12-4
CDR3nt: TGTGCCAGCAACCCAGGACTAGCTTACGAGCAGTACTTC
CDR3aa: CASNPGLAYEQYF

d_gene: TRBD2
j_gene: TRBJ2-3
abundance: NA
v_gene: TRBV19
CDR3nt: TGTGCCAGTAGTGCTAGCGGGGGTGATACGCAGTATTTT
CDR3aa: CASSASGGDTQYF

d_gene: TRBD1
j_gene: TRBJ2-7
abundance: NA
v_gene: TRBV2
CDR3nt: TGTGCCACCTCGCGGGACAGGGGGGGTTACGAGCAGTACTTC
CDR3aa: CATSRDRGGYEQYF

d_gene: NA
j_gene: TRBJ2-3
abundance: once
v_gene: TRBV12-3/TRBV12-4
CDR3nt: TGTGCCAGCAGTTTAGCCCACACAGATACGCAGTATTTT
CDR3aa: CASSLAHTDTQYF

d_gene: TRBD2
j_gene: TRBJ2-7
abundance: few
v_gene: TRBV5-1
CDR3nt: TGCGCCAGCAGCTTGGAAGCGGGGGGCTCCTACGAGCAGTACTTC
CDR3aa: CASSLEAGGSYEQYF

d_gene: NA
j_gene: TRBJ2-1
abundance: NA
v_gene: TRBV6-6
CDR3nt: TGTGCCAGCAGACTAGTAAATGAGCAGTTCTTC
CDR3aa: CASRLVNEQFF

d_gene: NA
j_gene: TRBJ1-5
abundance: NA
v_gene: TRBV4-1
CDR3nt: TGCGCCAGCAGCCAAGTGGGGGCCCGCAATCAGCCCCAGCATTTT
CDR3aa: CASSQVGARNQPQHF

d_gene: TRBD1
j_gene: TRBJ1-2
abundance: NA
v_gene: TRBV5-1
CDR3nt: TGCGCCAGCAGCTTTCCCGGGACAGTGTATGGCTACACCTTC
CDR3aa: CASSFPGTVYGYTF

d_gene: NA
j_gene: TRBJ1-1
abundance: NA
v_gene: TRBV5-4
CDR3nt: TGTGCCAGCAGCGTACTAGGAGGGTGGAACACTGAAGCTTTCTTT
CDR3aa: CASSVLGGWNTEAFF

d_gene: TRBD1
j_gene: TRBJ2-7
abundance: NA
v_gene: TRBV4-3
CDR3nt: TGCGCCAGCAGCCAAACAGGGGCGGGCGAGCAGTACTTC
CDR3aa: CASSQTGAGEQYF

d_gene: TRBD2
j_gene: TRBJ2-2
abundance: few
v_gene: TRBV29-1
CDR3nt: TGCAGCGTTGGACTAGCGGCTAACACCGGGGAGCTGTTTTTT
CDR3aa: CSVGLAANTGELFF

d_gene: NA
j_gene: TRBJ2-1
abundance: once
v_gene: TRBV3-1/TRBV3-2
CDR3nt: TGTGCCAGCAGTACCACTAGTTCCGCCTACAATGAGCAGTTCTTC
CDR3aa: CASSTTSSAYNEQFF

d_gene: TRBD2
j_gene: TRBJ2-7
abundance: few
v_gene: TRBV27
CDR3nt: TGTGCCAGCAGTATAGCGGGTGGCTCCTACGAGCAGTACTTC
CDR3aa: CASSIAGGSYEQYF

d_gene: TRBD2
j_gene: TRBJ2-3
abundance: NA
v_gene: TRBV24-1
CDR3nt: TGTGCCACCAGTGATGCTCTACTAGCGGGATTCACAGATACGCAGTATTTT
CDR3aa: CATSDALLAGFTDTQYF

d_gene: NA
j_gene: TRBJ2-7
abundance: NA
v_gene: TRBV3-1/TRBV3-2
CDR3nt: TGTGCCAGCAGCGCCGGGACTCGACCCAACGAGCAGTACTTC
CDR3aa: CASSAGTRPNEQYF

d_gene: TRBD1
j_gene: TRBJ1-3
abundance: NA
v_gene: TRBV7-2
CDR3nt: TGTGCCAGCAGCCCTCCGGCACAGGGGGCGGGAAACACCATATATTTT
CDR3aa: CASSPPAQGAGNTIYF

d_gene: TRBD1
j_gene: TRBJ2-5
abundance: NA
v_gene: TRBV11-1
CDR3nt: TGTGCCAGCAATATCGGAGACAGGGGATCTTTGGAGACCCAGTACTTC
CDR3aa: CASNIGDRGSLETQYF

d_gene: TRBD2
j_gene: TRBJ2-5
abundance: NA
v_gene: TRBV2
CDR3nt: TGTGCCAGCAGGAGGGCTAGCGGGAGTCGGGACGTAGGAGAGACCCAGTACTTC
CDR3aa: CASRRASGSRDVGETQYF

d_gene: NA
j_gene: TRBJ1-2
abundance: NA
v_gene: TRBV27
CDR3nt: TGTGCCAGCAGTTTAACGGGGGGTTATGGCTACACCTTC
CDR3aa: CASSLTGGYGYTF

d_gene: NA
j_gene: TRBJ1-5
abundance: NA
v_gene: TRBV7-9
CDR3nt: TGTGCCAGCAGCTTTGATTCGGAGCCCCAGCATTTT
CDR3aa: CASSFDSEPQHF

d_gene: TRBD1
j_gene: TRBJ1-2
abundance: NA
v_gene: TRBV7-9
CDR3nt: TGTGCCAGCAGCCCAGGGGGAGGTGGCTACACCTTC
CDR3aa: CASSPGGGGYTF

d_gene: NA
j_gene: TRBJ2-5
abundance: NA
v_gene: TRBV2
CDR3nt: TGTGCCAGCAGTGCTGGACAGAAAGGGGAGACCCAGTACTTC
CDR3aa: CASSAGQKGETQYF

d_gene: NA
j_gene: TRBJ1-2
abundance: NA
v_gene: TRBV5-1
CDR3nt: TGCGCCAGCAGCTTGGTCGGAGCGTATGGCTACACCTTC
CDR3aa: CASSLVGAYGYTF

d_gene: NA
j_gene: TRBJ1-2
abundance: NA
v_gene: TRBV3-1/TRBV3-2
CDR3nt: TGTGCCAGCAGCCAAGGAACAGCTAACTATGGCTACACCTTC
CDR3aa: CASSQGTANYGYTF

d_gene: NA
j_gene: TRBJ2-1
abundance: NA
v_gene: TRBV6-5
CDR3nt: TGTGCCAGCAGTTACTCCCGGAGCTACAATGAGCAGTTCTTC
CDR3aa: CASSYSRSYNEQFF

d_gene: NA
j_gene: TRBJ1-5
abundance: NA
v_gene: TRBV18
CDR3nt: TGTGCCAGCTCACCGGTGGCATCTAATCAGCCCCAGCATTTT
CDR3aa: CASSPVASNQPQHF

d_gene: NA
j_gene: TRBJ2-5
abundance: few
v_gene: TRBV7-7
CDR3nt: TGTGCTAGCAGCTTAACGGGGAACCCACAAGAGACCCAGTACTTC
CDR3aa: CASSLTGNPQETQYF

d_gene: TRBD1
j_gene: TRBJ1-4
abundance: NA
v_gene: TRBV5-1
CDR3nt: TGCGCCAGCAGCGCAACAGGGGAGGAAAAACTGTTTTTT
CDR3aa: CASSATGEEKLFF

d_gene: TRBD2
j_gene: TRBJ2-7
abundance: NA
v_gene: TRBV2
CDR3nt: TGTGCCAGCAGTTTGACTAGCGGGGCCTACGAGCAGTACTTC
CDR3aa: CASSLTSGAYEQYF

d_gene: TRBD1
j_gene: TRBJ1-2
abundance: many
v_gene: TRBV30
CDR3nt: TGTGCCTGGACTTCAGGGGGTCTCTATGGCTACACCTTC
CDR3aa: CAWTSGGLYGYTF

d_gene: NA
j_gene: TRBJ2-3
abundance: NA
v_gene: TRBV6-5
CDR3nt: TGTGCCAGCAGAAGCCGCACAGATACGCAGTATTTT
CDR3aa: CASRSRTDTQYF

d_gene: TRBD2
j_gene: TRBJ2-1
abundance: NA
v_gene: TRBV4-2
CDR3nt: TGTGCCAGCAGGCGCGCACCTAGCGGGGGGGCCTCCGATGAGCAGTTCTTC
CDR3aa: CASRRAPSGGASDEQFF

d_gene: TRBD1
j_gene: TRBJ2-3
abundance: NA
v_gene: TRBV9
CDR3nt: TGTGCCAGCACCCGACAGGGGTTGGGCTCAGATACGCAGTATTTT
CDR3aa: CASTRQGLGSDTQYF

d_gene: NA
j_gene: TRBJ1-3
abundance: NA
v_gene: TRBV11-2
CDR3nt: TGTGCCAGCAGCCCAACCACAGGGTTGTCTGGAAACACCATATATTTT
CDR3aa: CASSPTTGLSGNTIYF

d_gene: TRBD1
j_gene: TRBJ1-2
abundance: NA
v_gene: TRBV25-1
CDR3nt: TGTGCCAGCAGTGAACAACAGGGGGGCTACACCTTC
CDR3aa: CASSEQQGGYTF

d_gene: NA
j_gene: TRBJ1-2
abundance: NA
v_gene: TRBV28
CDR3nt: TGTGCCAGCAGCCCTCGGTCCTATGGCTACACCTTC
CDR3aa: CASSPRSYGYTF

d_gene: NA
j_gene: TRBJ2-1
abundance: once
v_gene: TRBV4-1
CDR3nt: TGCGCCAGCAGCCAAGAGAGAGGGGGAGCTGGGAATGAGCAGTTCTTC
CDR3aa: CASSQERGGAGNEQFF

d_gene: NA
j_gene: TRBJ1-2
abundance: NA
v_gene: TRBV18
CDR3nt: TGTGCCAGCTCACCACCTAATACAGGAGCTAACTATGGCTACACCTTC
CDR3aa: CASSPPNTGANYGYTF

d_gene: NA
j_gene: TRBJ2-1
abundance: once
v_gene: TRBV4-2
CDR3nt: TGTGCCAGCAGCCAAGATTTCGACAGGTTTCCAAATGAGCAGTTCTTC
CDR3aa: CASSQDFDRFPNEQFF

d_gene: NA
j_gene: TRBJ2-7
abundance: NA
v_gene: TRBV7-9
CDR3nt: TGTGCCAGCAGCTTATCAGGGAAGATCGACGAGCAGTACTTC
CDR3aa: CASSLSGKIDEQYF

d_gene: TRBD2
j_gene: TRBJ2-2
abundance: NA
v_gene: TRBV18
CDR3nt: TGTGCCAGCTCACCGTTATCCGGGACTAGTAGCGGGGAGCTGTTTTTT
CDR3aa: CASSPLSGTSSGELFF